A selection of T cell receptor beta chains follows, all from one sample in a study of breast tumors, draining lymph nodes, adjacent tissues. Each CDR3 protein gets one entry after TCRdb re-called the multiplex PCR reads with MiXCR. The sample lists some 130,000 distinct CDR3 sequences; less than 25% were seen once. Sequences were obtained from axillary lymph node tissue. These receptors came from a female donor with breast cancer. Some clones in this sample may be carry-over from other donors' samples. Each CDR3 is given with its conserved first and last residue. D genes are given only for firm matches. Clone size is not always given. Where it is, it says once, few, many or a class for expanded clones.

clone_size: few
j_call: TRBJ2-1
d_call: TRBD2
v_call: TRBV9
cdr3_nt: TGTGCCAGCAGCGTAGTTAGCGGGAGGCCCAATGAGCAGTTCTTC
cdr3_aa: CASSVVSGRPNEQFF

clone_size: many
j_call: TRBJ1-2
d_call: .
v_call: TRBV7-9
cdr3_nt: TGTGCCAGCAGACACCGGGAGAACTATGGCTACACCTTC
cdr3_aa: CASRHRENYGYTF

clone_size: .
j_call: TRBJ2-3
d_call: TRBD2
v_call: TRBV5-1
cdr3_nt: TGCGCCAGCAGCTTGGAAGCGGGAGCAGATACGCAGTATTTT
cdr3_aa: CASSLEAGADTQYF

clone_size: many
j_call: TRBJ2-6
d_call: .
v_call: TRBV7-9
cdr3_nt: TGTGCCAGCAGCCAGGGGTTTACCTCTGGGGCCAACGTCCTGACTTTC
cdr3_aa: CASSQGFTSGANVLTF

clone_size: .
j_call: TRBJ1-2
d_call: TRBD1
v_call: TRBV5-4
cdr3_nt: TGTGCCAGCAGCTTTGAATCAGGGGGCGTCTATGGCTACACCTTC
cdr3_aa: CASSFESGGVYGYTF

clone_size: .
j_call: TRBJ2-1
d_call: TRBD1
v_call: TRBV7-8
cdr3_nt: TGTGCCAGCAAAGACCCCATAACAGGGGTCGATAATGAGCAGTTCTTC
cdr3_aa: CASKDPITGVDNEQFF

clone_size: many
j_call: TRBJ2-7
d_call: TRBD2
v_call: TRBV5-5
cdr3_nt: TGTGCCAGCAGCCCTAGCGGTTACTCCTACGAGCAGTACTTC
cdr3_aa: CASSPSGYSYEQYF

clone_size: many
j_call: TRBJ2-7
d_call: .
v_call: TRBV5-1
cdr3_nt: TGCGCCAGCAGCTTGGGGACCGGGACTCTTACCTACGAGCAGTACTTC
cdr3_aa: CASSLGTGTLTYEQYF

clone_size: many
j_call: TRBJ2-7
d_call: .
v_call: TRBV2
cdr3_nt: TGTGCCAGTTCAGGGGCGCCCTACGAGCAGTACTTC
cdr3_aa: CASSGAPYEQYF

clone_size: many
j_call: TRBJ1-2
d_call: TRBD1
v_call: TRBV30
cdr3_nt: TGTGCCTGGGTTACAGGGGATTATGGCTACACCTTC
cdr3_aa: CAWVTGDYGYTF

clone_size: many
j_call: TRBJ2-7
d_call: TRBD1
v_call: TRBV28
cdr3_nt: TGTGCCAGCAGCAGATTAACAGGGGGCAACGAGCAGTACTTC
cdr3_aa: CASSRLTGGNEQYF

clone_size: many
j_call: TRBJ2-7
d_call: TRBD2
v_call: TRBV12-3/TRBV12-4
cdr3_nt: TGTGCCAGCAGCGGGGGGAACGAGCAGTACTTC
cdr3_aa: CASSGGNEQYF

clone_size: many
j_call: TRBJ2-3
d_call: TRBD2
v_call: TRBV7-6
cdr3_nt: TGTGCCAGCAGCCCGGGACTAGCGGGCGGAGTGATGGCAGATACGCAGTATTTT
cdr3_aa: CASSPGLAGGVMADTQYF

clone_size: many
j_call: TRBJ1-3
d_call: .
v_call: TRBV7-9
cdr3_nt: TGTGCCAGCAGCGGCGGGGGTAGGGATGGAAACACCATATATTTT
cdr3_aa: CASSGGGRDGNTIYF

clone_size: many
j_call: TRBJ1-4
d_call: .
v_call: TRBV6-1
cdr3_nt: TGTGCCAGCAGTGAGACCGGACGGACAATTAATGAAAAACTGTTTTTT
cdr3_aa: CASSETGRTINEKLFF

clone_size: .
j_call: TRBJ2-7
d_call: .
v_call: TRBV28
cdr3_nt: TGTGCCAGCAGCACCCCACTAACCCGCTACGAGCAGTACTTC
cdr3_aa: CASSTPLTRYEQYF

clone_size: .
j_call: TRBJ2-5
d_call: .
v_call: TRBV3-1
cdr3_nt: TGTGCCAGCAGCCAAGATAACCAAGAGACCCAGTACTTC
cdr3_aa: CASSQDNQETQYF

clone_size: .
j_call: TRBJ2-1
d_call: .
v_call: TRBV5-6
cdr3_nt: TGTGCCGGCAGCTCACGGCAGATCAATGAGCAGTTCTTC
cdr3_aa: CAGSSRQINEQFF

clone_size: .
j_call: TRBJ2-1
d_call: .
v_call: TRBV19
cdr3_nt: TGTGCCTGGAACCCAACAGGAGGGTACGATGAGCAGTTCTTC
cdr3_aa: CAWNPTGGYDEQFF

clone_size: many
j_call: TRBJ2-7
d_call: TRBD2
v_call: TRBV5-6
cdr3_nt: TGTGCCAGCAGCTTTTGGGGCGGGGGCGAGCAGTACTTC
cdr3_aa: CASSFWGGGEQYF

clone_size: many
j_call: TRBJ2-3
d_call: TRBD2
v_call: TRBV4-1
cdr3_nt: TGCGCCAGCAGCCAAGTTAGCGGGGACACAGATACGCAGTATTTT
cdr3_aa: CASSQVSGDTDTQYF

clone_size: many
j_call: TRBJ2-3
d_call: TRBD1
v_call: TRBV28
cdr3_nt: TGTGCCAGCAGTTTATTGGGACAGCCGGACGGAGATACGCAGTATTTT
cdr3_aa: CASSLLGQPDGDTQYF

clone_size: many
j_call: TRBJ1-4
d_call: .
v_call: TRBV13
cdr3_nt: TGTGCCAGCAGCTTACGAGGTGGCGCGGGTGAAAAACTGTTTTTT
cdr3_aa: CASSLRGGAGEKLFF